Given below is one TCR beta chain in context. Seattle patients were enrolled during active infection and followed longitudinally. This sample stems from a study of blood T cell repertoires in COVID-19. In the study overall: Acute and convalescent COVID-19 samples came from the United States, Italy and Spain.

The assay was immunoSEQ multiplex PCR, and TCRdb's table has in-frame clones only and misses some. The sample has 65,000 to 95,000 clones; more than 85% are singletons. V lost 1 base and J 7 bases, leaving 11 bases between the germline ends. Germline values: CDR1 LNHDA, CDR2 SQIVND (reference sequence). The CDR3 has 14 amino acids. The sequence came from a man aged 50 to 60 with COVID-19, enrolled during active disease. The rearrangement uses TRBV19 and TRBJ2-4; no clear D. The sample taken for sequencing was peripheral blood. The chain's CDR3 is CASSIGSPENIQYF. The CDR3 DNA follows: TGTGCCAGTAGTATAGGGAGCCCGGAGAACATTCAGTACTTC.